A single sample gave rise to the 17 T cell receptor beta chains below, sequenced in a study of blood T cell repertoires in COVID-19. Measured with immunoSEQ multiplex PCR; TCRdb has only the in-frame clones, and not every one. This sample has some 290,000 clones, with roughly 89% found just once. Sequenced sample: PBMCs or T cells enriched from blood (not recorded which). The source of these receptors is a woman aged 25 to 45 who had recovered from COVID-19.

V is TRBV6-5 and J is TRBJ1-3, with 7 bases fitting TRBD1. This CDR3 region has 14 residues. V was pared by 4 bases and J by 4 bases, with 4 bases of the junction left unmatched. Per the germline V gene, CDR1 is MNHEY and CDR2 is SVGAGI. The CDR3: CASSFGTVGNTIYF. CDR3 DNA: TGTGCCAGCAGTTTCGGGACAGTAGGAAACACCATATATTTT.

The chain has TRBV5-6 and TRBJ2-7; D unclear. The CDR3 totals 14 residues. Trimming removed 4 bases at V and 1 base at J, with 12 bases between. Germline V gives CDR1 SGHDT, CDR2 YYEEEE. The CDR3 nucleotides read TGTGCCAGCAGCCTGCCGACTGGGTCCTACGAGCAGTACTTC. Its protein is CASSLPTGSYEQYF.

This clone was picked up one time. This rearrangement joins TRBV20-1 to TRBJ2-7; TRBD1 is a possible D gene (5 bases). This CDR3 is 13 amino acids long. Germline CDR1 reads DFQATT; CDR2 reads SNEGSKA (reference sequence). Between the trimmed V and J ends, which lost 3 bases and 2 bases, there was a span of 11 bases. The CDR3 here is CSASDSDTYEQYF. For the CDR3, the DNA is TGCAGTGCTAGTGACAGCGATACCTACGAGCAGTACTTC.

The CDR3: CASSIGQGNIQYF. Written as DNA, the CDR3 is TGTGCCAGTAGTATCGGACAGGGCAACATTCAGTACTTC. The V call is TRBV19, the J call TRBJ2-4; 8 bases agree with TRBD1. Germline values: CDR1 LNHDA, CDR2 SQIVND (reference sequence). V shed 3 bases, J shed 7 bases, and the junction held 2 bases outside the gene matches. The CDR3 is 13 residues long.

Concerning this clone itself: Relative to the germline gene, one junction end is altered; a read error may explain this. The rearrangement links TRBV7-7 to TRBJ2-7, with TRBD2 matching 9 bases. This CDR3 comprises 16 residues. The germline CDR1 and CDR2 sequences are SSHAT and FNYEAQ (reference sequence). This chain's CDR3 is CASSLGAGGQTYEQYF. CDR3 DNA sequence: TGTGCTAGCAGCTTGGGAGCGGGAGGTCAGACCTACGAGCAGTACTTC.

This chain joins TRBV5-1 and TRBJ1-2; D is possibly TRBD1 (5 bases). V dropped 0 bases and J dropped 8 bases, with 11 bases sitting between them. This CDR3 has 13 residues. Germline loops: CDR1 SGHRS, CDR2 YFSETQ. CDR3 sequence reads: CASSLESGLGYTF. As DNA, the CDR3 is TGCGCCAGCAGCTTGGAGTCAGGGTTGGGCTACACCTTC.

This chain connects TRBV28 to TRBJ2-7; 8 bases match TRBD2. The germline V gene has CDR1 MDHEN and CDR2 SYDVKM. The CDR3 is 14 amino acids. V lost 8 bases, J lost 6 bases, and 12 bases stayed unmatched. CDR3 protein: CASVRPGLVGEQYF. In DNA, the CDR3 is TGTGCCAGCGTCCGTCCGGGACTAGTCGGCGAGCAGTACTTC.

V is TRBV5-4 and J is TRBJ2-5; 7 bases line up with TRBD2. CDR1 is SGHNT, CDR2 YYREEE, per germline (reference sequence). Trimming took 4 bases from V and 5 from J; bases not matched to a gene: 11. The CDR3 loop spans 15 amino acids. The CDR3 protein is CASSREVQEGETQYF. DNA for the CDR3: TGTGCCAGCAGCCGGGAGGTCCAGGAGGGGGAGACCCAGTACTTC.

The chain's CDR3 is CASSDRSSSYNSPLHF. CDR3 DNA: TGTGCCAGCAGTGATAGGAGTAGCTCCTATAATTCACCCCTCCACTTT. This rearrangement joins TRBV2 to TRBJ1-6; D remains ambiguous. Looked up from germline, CDR1 is SNHLY and CDR2 is FYNNEI. CDR3 length: 16 residues. Between the trimmed V and J ends, which lost 3 bases and 0 bases, there was a span of 9 bases. Full variable domain (missing parts from reference TRBV2 and TRBJ1-6): EPEVTQTPSHQVTQMGQEVILRCVPISNHLYFYWYRQILGQKVEFLVSFYNNEISEKSEIFDDQFSVERPDGSNFTLKIRSTKLEDSAMYFCASSDRSSSYNSPLHFGNGTRLTVT.

The rearrangement uses TRBV28 and TRBJ1-2, with TRBD1 identical over 7 bases. From germline, CDR1 is MDHEN and CDR2 SYDVKM. The ends lost 2 bases at V and 0 bases at J; junction bases unmatched: 12. The CDR3 sequence is 18 residues long. This CDR3 is CASSLDRQGLSPNYGYTF. DNA for the CDR3: TGTGCCAGCAGTTTAGATCGACAGGGATTAAGTCCTAACTATGGCTACACCTTC.

The rearrangement joins TRBV9 to TRBJ2-1, with TRBD1 matching 7 bases. Trimming cost V 0 bases and J 13 bases; bases outside gene matches: 7. Looked up from germline, CDR1 is SGDLS and CDR2 is YYNGEE. The CDR3 runs to 13 residues. The CDR3 region has the DNA TGTGCCAGCAGCGTAGGGGACAGATTGGGACAGTTCTTC. It specifies CASSVGDRLGQFF.

This clone was observed a single time. The chain carries TRBV27 and TRBJ2-7; 10 bases are shared with TRBD1. Per germline, CDR1 MNHEY and CDR2 SMNVEV (reference sequence). The ends lost 5 bases at V and 5 bases at J; junction bases unmatched: 6. The CDR3 extends over 14 amino acids. CDR3 loop: CASSPGQGYHEQYF. The CDR3 nucleotides read TGTGCCAGCAGTCCGGGACAGGGGTACCACGAGCAGTACTTC.

The chain employs TRBV18 and TRBJ2-7; 8 nucleotides agree with TRBD2. The CDR3 is 15 residues long. Germline CDR1 KGHSH, CDR2 LQKENI. The V gene end was trimmed by 5 bases and the J gene end by 6 bases; junction bases not matched to a gene: 12. This CDR3 reads CASSVTGGTSGEQYF. The CDR3 nucleotides read TGTGCCAGCTCAGTCACTGGCGGGACTAGTGGCGAGCAGTACTTC.

This clone was detected once. The chain uses TRBV13 and TRBJ2-7; D perhaps matches TRBD2 (6 bases). The ends were cut back, 5 bases at V and 0 bases at J, with 14 bases in the middle. Per the germline V gene, CDR1 is PRHDT and CDR2 is FYEKMQ (reference sequence). The CDR3 contains 15 residues. CDR3: CASSPGLYTSYEQYF. CDR3 DNA sequence: TGTGCCAGCAGCCCGGGACTCTACACCTCCTACGAGCAGTACTTC. Combining the CDR3 with reference TRBV13 and TRBJ2-7 gives the whole variable domain AAGVIQSPRHLIKEKRETATLKCYPIPRHDTVYWYQQGPGQDPQFLISFYEKMQSDKGSIPDRFSAQQFSDYHSELNMSSLELGDSALYFCASSPGLYTSYEQYFGPGTRLTVT.

This chain links TRBV7-6 with TRBJ1-5; 9 bases fit TRBD1. This CDR3 contains 15 residues. V was clipped by 4 bases and J by 2 bases; unmatched bases: 3. CDR1 SGHVS and CDR2 FNYEAQ come from the germline V gene. The chain's CDR3 is CASSWGQGGNQPQHF. The CDR3 bases are TGTGCCAGCAGCTGGGGACAGGGAGGCAATCAGCCCCAGCATTTT.

In regard to this clone: This same CDR3 is encoded by further DNA sequences in the sample. The chain joins TRBV6-2 or TRBV6-3 to TRBJ2-3; possible D gene TRBD2, 6 bases. V was trimmed by 2 bases and J by 6 bases, leaving 15 bases between them. The CDR3 runs to 15 residues. CDR1 and CDR2 (germline): MNHEY, SVGEGT. The CDR3: CASSYGGRLTDTQYF. The DNA of the CDR3 is TGTGCCAGCAGTTACGGGGGGAGGTTGACGGATACGCAGTATTTT.

This rearrangement joins TRBV28 to TRBJ2-5, with D possibly TRBD1 on 6 matching bases. The CDR3 totals 13 residues. Per the germline V gene, CDR1 is MDHEN and CDR2 is SYDVKM. Trimming left V 7 bases short and J 4 bases short, with 13 bases between. CDR3 in amino acids: CASTTRGPETQYF. Written as DNA, the CDR3 is TGTGCCAGCACCACCAGGGGCCCAGAGACCCAGTACTTC.